This TCR beta chain was recorded in a study of shared clonotypes between healthy human individuals. Study outcomes and limitations: Among donors, clonotype sharing was expected to be affected by sequencing depth. Though the depth was large, rarefaction showed that sorted-subset sequencing was incomplete.

Assay: immunoSEQ multiplex PCR; the TCRdb copy retains only in-frame clones and omits some. This sample has approximately 1,000,000 clones, with 70% to 85% found just once. Only one count was recorded for this clone. Antigen specificity is unknown. CDR3 length equals 14 residues. V dropped 3 bases and J dropped 0 bases, with 7 bases sitting between them. Germline V CDR1 and CDR2: SGHTA, FQGNSA. The sequence was collected from a man younger than 30 in good health. Some clones in this sample may be carry-over from other donors' samples. V and J are TRBV7-2 and TRBJ2-3, with D perhaps TRBD2 (5 bases). The sequencing sample was made of memory CD4+ T cells from PBMCs. The subset denotes: CD45RA-negative fraction. The CDR3 DNA is TGTGCCAGCAGCTTGACTACCAGCACAGATACGCAGTATTTT. Translated, it gives CASSLTTSTDTQYF.